This T cell receptor beta chain was obtained from a study of tumor-infiltrating lymphocytes in primary liver carcinoma. This clonotype was observed a few times. The CDR3 spans 14 residues. Trimming stripped 6 bases from V and 0 bases from J, with 12 bases between. Per the germline V gene, CDR1 is LNHDA and CDR2 is SQIVND (reference sequence). The investigators made TCR beta cDNA from 500 ng total RNA, using a constant-region primer. TCR beta libraries came from three nested multiplex PCR rounds using slightly modified ARM-PCR. For around 9 cycles apiece, the opening two PCR rounds ran with TRBV1-TRBV30 forward primers and a C-beta reverse primer. TCRdb processed the multiplex PCR reads anew with MiXCR; each CDR3 protein has one entry. The table lists about 310,000 distinct CDR3 sequences, about 60% of them singletons. Germline DNA was also extracted, and blood RNA was taken from unsorted whole blood.

The genes are TRBV19 and TRBJ2-7; D might be TRBD1 or TRBD2, each matching 5 bases. The receptor was isolated from a man in his forties or fifties with primary liver carcinoma and hepatitis B virus infection. The source material was peripheral blood. The CDR3 sequence is CASSLGRNSYEQYF. The DNA for the CDR3 is TGTGCCAGTAGCTTGGGACGTAACTCCTACGAGCAGTACTTC. Combining the CDR3 with reference TRBV19 and TRBJ2-7 gives the whole variable domain DGGITQSPKYLFRKEGQNVTLSCEQNLNHDAMYWYRQDPGQGLRLIYYSQIVNDFQKGDIAEGYSVSREKKESFPLTVTSAQKNPTAFYLCASSLGRNSYEQYFGPGTRLTVT.